These T cell receptor beta chains were read from a single sample in a study of blood T cell repertoires in COVID-19. The method was immunoSEQ multiplex PCR; TCRdb's version includes in-frame clones alone and lacks a portion of them. The sample lists over 150,000 clones, roughly 80% occurring once. The source material was PBMCs or T cells enriched from blood (not recorded which). Every receptor here comes from a woman in her forties or fifties who had recovered from COVID-19. Both conserved end residues are trimmed from each CDR3.

ASNPRDIYTDTQY | TRBJ2-3 | TRBV9
ASRPGGGPTEAF | TRBJ1-1 | TRBV28
ASSLVGTTFD | TRBJ1-3 | TRBV11-2
ASSVSGNEQF | TRBJ2-1 | TRBV7-3
ASKTSGSQETQY | TRBJ2-5 | TRBV5-1
ASSYYGSGSYEQY | TRBJ2-7 | TRBV6-6
ASSFGTAGAF | TRBJ1-1 | TRBV14
ASSLTEGVNYGYT | TRBJ1-2 | TRBV7-9
ASSATGVTEAF | TRBJ1-1 | TRBV2
ASSKRQIEAF | TRBJ1-1 | TRBV6-6
ASRRQGSGNTIY | TRBJ1-3 | TRBV27
SASWGQLNTEAF | TRBJ1-1 | TRBV20-1
AWGNDWDRDYNEQF | TRBJ2-1 | TRBV30
ASSPTSGRPQQF | TRBJ2-1 | TRBV7-2
ASSPTGQGGPNTEAF | TRBJ1-1 | TRBV18
ASSSASGEANYGYT | TRBJ1-2 | TRBV28
ASSYPGLAGEQY | TRBJ2-7 | TRBV6-5
ASSPAPDRFEAF | TRBJ1-1 | TRBV5-1
SASSLQGARETQY | TRBJ2-5 | TRBV20-1
ASSQLSSGANVLT | TRBJ2-6 | TRBV4-3
AIRQTGTFNYGYT | TRBJ1-2 | TRBV10-3
ASYLAENEQF | TRBJ2-1 | TRBV18
ASSTRDNTIY | TRBJ1-3 | TRBV18
ASSLGTGHYEQY | TRBJ2-7 | TRBV3-1/TRBV3-2
ASSQDGGSQPQH | TRBJ1-5 | TRBV4-3
ASRLRQGVGETQY | TRBJ2-5 | TRBV2
ASSPLGTGSEKLF | TRBJ1-4 | TRBV28
ASRPQSGELF | TRBJ2-2 | TRBV11-2
ASSLTRQGAYNEQF | TRBJ2-1 | TRBV7-3
ASTLHRGLVNEQF | TRBJ2-1 | TRBV19
ASSEPGTTVNEQY | TRBJ2-7 | TRBV7-8